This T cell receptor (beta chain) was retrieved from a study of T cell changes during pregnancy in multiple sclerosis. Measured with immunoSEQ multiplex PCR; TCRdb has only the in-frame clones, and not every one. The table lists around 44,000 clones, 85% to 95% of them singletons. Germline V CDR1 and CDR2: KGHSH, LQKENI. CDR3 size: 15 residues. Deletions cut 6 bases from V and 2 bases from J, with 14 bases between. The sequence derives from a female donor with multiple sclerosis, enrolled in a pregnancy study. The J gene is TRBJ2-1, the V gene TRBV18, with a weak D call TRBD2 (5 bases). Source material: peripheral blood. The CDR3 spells CASSKRAGAYNEQFF. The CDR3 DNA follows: TGTGCCAGCTCGAAGAGGGCAGGAGCCTACAATGAGCAGTTCTTC.